These 26 T cell receptor beta chains were all obtained from the same sample, sequenced in a study of blood T cell repertoires in COVID-19. The assay was immunoSEQ multiplex PCR, and TCRdb's table has in-frame clones only and misses some. The table records more than 200,000 clones, about nine tenths of them present only once. Sequenced material: peripheral blood. Source of these receptors: a woman aged 25 to 39 with COVID-19, enrolled during active disease.

This chain links TRBV7-9 with TRBJ1-2; D gene uncertain. V lost 1 base and J 8 bases, leaving 11 bases between the germline ends. The CDR3 extends over 13 amino acids. In germline, CDR1 is SEHNR, CDR2 FQNEAQ (reference sequence). DNA for the CDR3: TGTGCCAGCAGCTTAGACGTTCAGTTGGGCTACACCTTC. It codes for CASSLDVQLGYTF.

CDR3 sequence: CASSFRAGGRNEQFF. The CDR3 coding sequence is TGTGCCAGCAGCTTCAGGGCGGGAGGGCGGAATGAGCAGTTCTTC. The chain carries TRBV7-9 and TRBJ2-1, with 9 bases identical to TRBD2. The length of the CDR3 is 15 residues. The germline V gene has CDR1 SEHNR and CDR2 FQNEAQ (reference sequence). V shed 3 bases, J shed 7 bases, and the junction held 7 bases outside the gene matches.

The gene calls are TRBV13 and TRBJ1-1; D uncertain. V was shortened by 3 bases and J by 2 bases, with 10 bases between the two germline ends. CDR3 length: 14 amino acids. Germline CDR1 and CDR2: PRHDT and FYEKMQ (reference sequence). In DNA form, the CDR3 reads TGTGCCAGCAGCTTCCCCGCGTTAAACACTGAAGCTTTCTTT. Its translation: CASSFPALNTEAFF.

This chain connects TRBV2 to TRBJ2-7; the D gene is possibly TRBD1 (5 bases). Germline assignment: CDR1 SNHLY and CDR2 FYNNEI. The germline V and J ends were trimmed by 0 bases and 4 bases, with 10 bases remaining between them. The CDR3 has 14 residues. The CDR3 is CASSEAQVRYEQYV. Written as DNA, the CDR3 is TGTGCCAGCAGTGAAGCACAGGTGAGGTACGAGCAGTACGTC.

This chain joins TRBV4-1 and TRBJ2-7, with a weak D call TRBD2 (6 bases). The CDR3 has 16 amino acids. V dropped 3 bases and J dropped 4 bases, with 19 bases sitting between them. Germline V lookup: CDR1 MGHRA, CDR2 YSYEKL. CDR3 sequence: CASSHAGRRNWYEQYF. As DNA, the CDR3 is TGCGCCAGCAGCCACGCGGGACGGCGAAACTGGTACGAGCAGTACTTC.

This chain uses TRBV28 with TRBJ1-1, with no clear D. The CDR3 runs 12 residues. V lost 8 bases to trimming and J lost 2 bases, with 9 bases between them. CDR1 is MDHEN and CDR2 is SYDVKM in the germline V gene. CDR3 DNA sequence: TGTGCCAGCCGGAGTAGTAACACTGAAGCTTTCTTT. Encoded protein: CASRSSNTEAFF.

The chain couples TRBV9 to TRBJ2-1; 7 bases are a match to TRBD2. Trimming cost V 7 bases and J 8 bases; bases outside gene matches: 9. The CDR3 has 13 amino acids. Germline loops: CDR1 SGDLS, CDR2 YYNGEE. This chain's CDR3 is CASGAGEVYEQFF. CDR3 DNA sequence: TGTGCCAGCGGCGCGGGAGAAGTCTATGAGCAGTTCTTC.

The CDR3 coding sequence is TGTGCCAGCAGTTATGATCATAACAGCGGCGGGGAGCTGTTTTTT. This sequence encodes CASSYDHNSGGELFF. The chain carries TRBV6-2 or TRBV6-3 and TRBJ2-2, with D tentatively TRBD2 (5 bases). Germline CDR1 reads MNHEY; CDR2 reads SVGEGT. The CDR3 is 15 residues long. Trimming cost V 3 bases and J 7 bases, with 15 bases left between them.

This clone was recorded once. The chain joins TRBV25-1 to TRBJ2-7; the match to TRBD1 covers 10 bases. Losses at the gene ends were 1 base for V and 5 bases for J; bases not matched to a gene: 2. Germline lookup yields CDR1 MGHDK and CDR2 SYGVNS. CDR3 size: 14 residues. DNA of the CDR3: TGTGCCAGCAGTGAATGGGGGACAGGGGACGAGCAGTACTTC. Translating gives CASSEWGTGDEQYF.

V gene TRBV4-3 combines with J gene TRBJ2-2; 13 nucleotides line up with TRBD2. Germline assignment: CDR1 LGHNA and CDR2 YSLEER. With 4 bases clipped from V and 7 bases from J, the junction kept 6 bases outside the gene matches. The CDR3 has 16 residues. In DNA form, the CDR3 reads TGCGCCAGCAGCCCGGGACTAGCGGGATCGGGCGGGGAGCTGTTTTTT. It encodes CASSPGLAGSGGELFF.

The chain combines TRBV5-8 with TRBJ2-1, with a weak D call TRBD2 (7 bases). CDR1 SGHTS and CDR2 YDEGEE come from the germline V gene. This CDR3 spans 14 amino acids. The V and J ends lost 6 bases and 2 bases respectively, with 12 bases between them. The CDR3 is CASIRRGPYNEQFF. DNA of the CDR3: TGTGCCAGCATCCGGCGGGGGCCCTACAATGAGCAGTTCTTC. Filled out from reference TRBV5-8 and TRBJ2-1, the complete variable domain reads EAGVTQSPTHLIKTRGQQATLRCSPISGHTSVYWYQQALGLGLQFLLWYDEGEERNRGNFPPRFSGRQFPNYSSELNVNALELEDSALYLCASIRRGPYNEQFFGPGTRLTVL.

This clone was seen more than once but under ten times. The chain recombines TRBV5-5 with TRBJ2-5, with D maybe TRBD2 (7 bases). The V end was cut by 1 base, the J end by 3 bases, with 16 bases between. CDR1 SGHKS and CDR2 YYEKEE come from the germline V gene (reference sequence). There are 16 residues in the CDR3. This chain's CDR3 is CASSLSTGGHEETQYF. The DNA of the CDR3 is TGTGCCAGCAGCTTGAGTACCGGGGGGCATGAAGAGACCCAGTACTTC.

This sequence joins TRBV24-1 and TRBJ2-2; D remains ambiguous. V was clipped by 1 base and J by 4 bases, with 6 bases between them. Germline V lookup: CDR1 KGHDR, CDR2 SFDVKD. This CDR3 spans 14 amino acids. CDR3 amino acids: CATSDLPGTGELFF. CDR3 DNA: TGTGCCACCAGTGATTTACCGGGCACCGGGGAGCTGTTTTTT.

The gene calls are TRBV4-1 and TRBJ2-2; maybe TRBD2 (5 bases). Germline CDR1 MGHRA, CDR2 YSYEKL. Trimming removed 0 bases at V and 1 base at J, with 15 bases between. This CDR3 contains 18 residues. The CDR3 region is CASSQEGSFPVNTGELFF. The CDR3 nucleotides are TGCGCCAGCAGCCAAGAAGGGAGCTTCCCAGTGAACACCGGGGAGCTGTTTTTT.

CDR3 region: CASSPHSGSSYNEQFF. CDR3 sequence (DNA): TGTGCCAGCAGTCCCCATAGCGGGAGCTCCTACAATGAGCAGTTCTTC. This chain links TRBV6-2 or TRBV6-3 with TRBJ2-1, with 9 bases matching TRBD2. This CDR3 is 16 amino acids long. The germline gives CDR1 MNHEY, CDR2 SVGEGT. The V and J ends lost 5 bases and 0 bases, in that order; junction bases with no gene match: 5.

The CDR3 DNA follows: TGTGCCAGCAGTTACCGACAGGGGAGGACTGAAGCTTTCTTT. Translating gives CASSYRQGRTEAFF. The chain joins TRBV6-6 to TRBJ1-1; 8 bases match TRBD1. The CDR3 has 14 amino acids. Trimming cost V 2 bases and J 5 bases; bases outside gene matches: 4. Germline CDR1 reads MNHNY; CDR2 reads SVGAGI (reference sequence).

The chain couples TRBV13 to TRBJ2-1; 10 bases map to TRBD2. This CDR3 has 17 amino acids. Germline trimming cut 1 base from V and 6 bases from J; bases unmatched to any gene: 9. Germline lookup yields CDR1 PRHDT and CDR2 FYEKMQ (reference sequence). CDR3 protein: CASSLARASGSLNEQFF. In DNA, the CDR3 is TGTGCCAGCAGCTTAGCCCGGGCTAGCGGGAGTCTCAATGAGCAGTTCTTC.

The table lists this clone with a count of one. This chain joins TRBV7-2 and TRBJ1-5; D unclear. V shed 5 bases and J shed 2 bases, with 16 bases lying between them. The CDR3 consists of 16 residues. Germline V gives CDR1 SGHTA, CDR2 FQGNSA. This chain's CDR3 is CASSPYGENGNQPQHF. As DNA, the CDR3 is TGTGCCAGCAGCCCCTACGGGGAAAATGGCAATCAGCCCCAGCATTTT.

This clone came up once. The V and J genes are TRBV2 and TRBJ1-6, with unresolved D. There are 14 residues in the CDR3. The ends were cut back, 7 bases at V and 7 bases at J, with 14 bases in the middle. CDR1 is SNHLY, CDR2 FYNNEI, per germline. The CDR3 DNA reads TGTGCCAGCATACGTACCGCTGAGAATTCACCCCTCCACTTT. It codes for CASIRTAENSPLHF.

The chain links TRBV6-2 or TRBV6-3 to TRBJ2-1; TRBD2 matches at 10 bases. The CDR3 totals 14 residues. Per germline, CDR1 MNHEY and CDR2 SVGEGT. The V and J ends lost 2 bases and 7 bases, in that order; junction bases with no gene match: 2. CDR3 amino acids: CASSYSGGGNEQFF. For the CDR3, the DNA is TGTGCCAGCAGTTACAGCGGGGGGGGTAATGAGCAGTTCTTC.

The rearrangement joins TRBV29-1 to TRBJ2-3; the D gene is possibly TRBD2 (7 bases). V lost 4 bases and J lost 1, with 12 bases in between. The CDR3 runs 14 residues. Germline assignment: CDR1 SQVTM and CDR2 ANQGSEA. CDR3 residues: CSVVEGGGTDTQYF. The CDR3 nucleotides read TGCAGCGTTGTAGAGGGGGGGGGCACAGATACGCAGTATTTT.

This clone has just a few counts. The chain recombines TRBV28 with TRBJ2-1; no firm D call. CDR1 and CDR2 (germline): MDHEN, SYDVKM. Between the trimmed V and J ends, which lost 2 bases and 0 bases, there was a span of 8 bases. The CDR3 totals 15 residues. Written as DNA, the CDR3 is TGTGCCAGCAGTTTACACTCGAGCTCCTACAATGAGCAGTTCTTC. This gives the protein CASSLHSSSYNEQFF.

In its sample, this clone was seen once. This sequence joins TRBV6-2 or TRBV6-3 and TRBJ2-1; D ambiguous. Trimming removed 6 bases from V and 8 bases from J, with 17 bases in between. CDR1 is MNHEY, CDR2 SVGEGT, per germline. This CDR3 region has 14 residues. The CDR3 region is CASSLLLSLYEQFF. In nucleotides, the CDR3 is TGTGCCAGCAGCCTGCTACTCTCTTTGTATGAGCAGTTCTTC.

The chain employs TRBV7-2 and TRBJ2-1; 8 nucleotides match TRBD2. Germline trimming cut 4 bases from V and 4 bases from J; bases unmatched to any gene: 15. Germline V CDR1 and CDR2: SGHTA, FQGNSA. This CDR3 contains 18 residues. The CDR3 loop reads CASSSQVGVPGGYNEQFF. The DNA of the CDR3 is TGTGCCAGCAGCTCCCAGGTGGGCGTACCGGGGGGGTACAATGAGCAGTTCTTC.

V is TRBV6-5 and J is TRBJ1-4; the D is unclear. V was clipped by 5 bases and J by 1 base, with 8 bases between them. The CDR3 spans 14 residues. CDR1 and CDR2 from the germline V gene are MNHEY and SVGAGI. The CDR3 region has the DNA TGTGCCAGCAGTCCGGGGAGAACTAATGAAAAACTGTTTTTT. Protein: CASSPGRTNEKLFF.

The chain has TRBV28 and TRBJ1-2; no clear D gene. V lost 7 bases and J 5 bases, leaving 11 bases between the germline ends. The CDR3 loop spans 12 amino acids. Germline V gene sequence: CDR1 MDHEN, CDR2 SYDVKM. The CDR3 nucleotides are TGTGCCAGCACTGCGGGGAATTATGGCTACACCTTC. Translation: CASTAGNYGYTF.